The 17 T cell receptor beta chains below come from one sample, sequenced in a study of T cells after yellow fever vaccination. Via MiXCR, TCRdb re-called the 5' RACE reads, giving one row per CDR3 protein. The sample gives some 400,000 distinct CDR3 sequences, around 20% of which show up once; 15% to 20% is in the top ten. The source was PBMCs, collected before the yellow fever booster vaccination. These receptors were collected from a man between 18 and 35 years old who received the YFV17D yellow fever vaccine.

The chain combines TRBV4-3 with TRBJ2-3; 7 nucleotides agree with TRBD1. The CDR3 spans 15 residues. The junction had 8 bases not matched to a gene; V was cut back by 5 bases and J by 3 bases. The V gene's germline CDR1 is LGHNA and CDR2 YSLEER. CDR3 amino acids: CASSSGQRPTDTQYF. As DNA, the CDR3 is TGCGCCAGCAGCTCGGGACAGCGACCTACAGATACGCAGTATTTT.

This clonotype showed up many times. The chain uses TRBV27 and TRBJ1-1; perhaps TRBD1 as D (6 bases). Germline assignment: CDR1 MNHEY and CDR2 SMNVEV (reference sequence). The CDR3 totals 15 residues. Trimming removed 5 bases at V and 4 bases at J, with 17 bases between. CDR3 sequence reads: CASSQERTVGTEAFF. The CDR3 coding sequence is TGTGCCAGCAGTCAGGAGAGGACAGTGGGCACTGAAGCTTTCTTT.

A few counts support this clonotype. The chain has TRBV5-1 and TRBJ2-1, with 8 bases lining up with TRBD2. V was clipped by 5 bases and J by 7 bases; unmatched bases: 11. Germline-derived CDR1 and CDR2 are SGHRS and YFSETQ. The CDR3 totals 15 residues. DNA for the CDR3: TGCGCCAGCAGACAACCGGCTAGCGGGCGAAATGAGCAGTTCTTC. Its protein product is CASRQPASGRNEQFF.

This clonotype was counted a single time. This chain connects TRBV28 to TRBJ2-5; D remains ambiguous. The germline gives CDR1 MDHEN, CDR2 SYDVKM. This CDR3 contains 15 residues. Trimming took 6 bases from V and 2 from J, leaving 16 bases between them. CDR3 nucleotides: TGTGCCAGCAGAAGTTTTTTCAGAATTCAAGAGACCCAGTACTTC. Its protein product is CASRSFFRIQETQYF. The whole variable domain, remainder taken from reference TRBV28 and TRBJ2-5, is DVKVTQSSRYLVKRTGEKVFLECVQDMDHENMFWYRQDPGLGLRLIYFSYDVKMKEKGDIPEGYSVSREKKERFSLILESASTNQTSMYLCASRSFFRIQETQYFGPGTRLLVL.

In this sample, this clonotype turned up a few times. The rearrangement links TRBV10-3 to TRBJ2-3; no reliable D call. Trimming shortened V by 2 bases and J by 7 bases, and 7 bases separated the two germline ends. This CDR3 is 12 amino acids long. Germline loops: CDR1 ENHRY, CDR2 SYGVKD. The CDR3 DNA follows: TGTGCCATCAGTGAGACCACCTATACGCAGTATTTT. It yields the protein CAISETTYTQYF.

In DNA form, the CDR3 reads TGTGCCAGCAGCCCCCTTGGGGCAGATACGCAGTATTTT. Translating gives CASSPLGADTQYF. The chain links TRBV7-9 to TRBJ2-3; D is unclear. The CDR3 sequence is 13 residues long. Between the trimmed V and J ends, which lost 5 bases and 4 bases, there was a span of 10 bases. In germline, CDR1 is SEHNR, CDR2 FQNEAQ (reference sequence).

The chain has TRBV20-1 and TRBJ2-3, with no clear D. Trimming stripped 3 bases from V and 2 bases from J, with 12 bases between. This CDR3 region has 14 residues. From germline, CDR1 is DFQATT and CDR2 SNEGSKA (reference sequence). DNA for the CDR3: TGCAGTGCTAGTCCTAGACCCTCCACAGATACGCAGTATTTT. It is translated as CSASPRPSTDTQYF.

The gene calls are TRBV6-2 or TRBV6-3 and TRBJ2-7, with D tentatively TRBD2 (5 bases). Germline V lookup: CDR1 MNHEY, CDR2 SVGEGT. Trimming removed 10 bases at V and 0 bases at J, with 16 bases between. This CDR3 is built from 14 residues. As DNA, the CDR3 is TGTGCCACCGGGGAGTGGCAGAGCTCCTACGAGCAGTACGTC. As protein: CATGEWQSSYEQYV.

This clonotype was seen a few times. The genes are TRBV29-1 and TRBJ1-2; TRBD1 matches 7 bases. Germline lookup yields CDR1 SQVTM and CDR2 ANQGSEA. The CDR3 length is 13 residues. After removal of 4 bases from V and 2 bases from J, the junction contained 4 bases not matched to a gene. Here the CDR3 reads CSVATGQNYGYTF. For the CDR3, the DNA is TGCAGCGTTGCTACGGGACAGAACTATGGCTACACCTTC.

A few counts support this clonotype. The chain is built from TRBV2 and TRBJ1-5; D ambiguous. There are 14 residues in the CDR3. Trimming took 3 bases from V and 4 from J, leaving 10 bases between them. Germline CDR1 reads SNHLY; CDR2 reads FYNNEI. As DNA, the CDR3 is TGTGCCAGCAGTGATGTTAGTTCAAATCAGCCCCAGCATTTT. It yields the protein CASSDVSSNQPQHF.

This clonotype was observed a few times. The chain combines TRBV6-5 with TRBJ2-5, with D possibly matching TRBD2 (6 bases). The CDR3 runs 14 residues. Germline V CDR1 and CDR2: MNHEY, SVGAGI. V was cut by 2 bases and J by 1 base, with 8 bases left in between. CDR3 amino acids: CASSYGGTQETQYF. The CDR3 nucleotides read TGTGCCAGCAGTTACGGGGGGACCCAAGAGACCCAGTACTTC.

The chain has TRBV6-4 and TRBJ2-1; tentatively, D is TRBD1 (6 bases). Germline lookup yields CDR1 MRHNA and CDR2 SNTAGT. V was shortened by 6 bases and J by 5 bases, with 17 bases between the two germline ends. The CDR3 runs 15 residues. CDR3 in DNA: TGTGCCAGCAGCCCCGAGGGGGTTCTCAACAATGAGCAGTTCTTC. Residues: CASSPEGVLNNEQFF.

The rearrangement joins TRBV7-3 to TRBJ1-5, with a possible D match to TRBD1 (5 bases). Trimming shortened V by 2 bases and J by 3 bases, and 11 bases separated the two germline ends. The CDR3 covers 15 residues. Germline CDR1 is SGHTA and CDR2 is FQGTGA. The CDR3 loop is CASSLFGGVNQPQHF. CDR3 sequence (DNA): TGTGCCAGCAGCTTATTTGGAGGGGTCAATCAGCCCCAGCATTTT.

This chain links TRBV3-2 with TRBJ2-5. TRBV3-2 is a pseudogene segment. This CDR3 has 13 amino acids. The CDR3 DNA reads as TGTGCCAGCAGCCCCGGATTTGAAGAGACCCAGTACTTC. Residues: CASSPGFEETQYF.

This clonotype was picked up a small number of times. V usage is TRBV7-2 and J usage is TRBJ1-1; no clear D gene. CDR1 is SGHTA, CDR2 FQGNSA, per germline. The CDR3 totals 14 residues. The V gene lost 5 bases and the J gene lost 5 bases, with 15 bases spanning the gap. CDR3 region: CASSTPLGRTEAFF. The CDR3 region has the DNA TGTGCCAGCAGCACACCACTCGGGCGTACTGAAGCTTTCTTT. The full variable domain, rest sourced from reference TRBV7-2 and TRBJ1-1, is GAGVSQSPSNKVTEKGKDVELRCDPISGHTALYWYRQSLGQGLEFLIYFQGNSAPDKSGLPSDRFSAERTGGSVSTLTIQRTQQEDSAVYLCASSTPLGRTEAFFGQGTRLTVV.

In nucleotides, the CDR3 is TGCAGCGTCGGCGGACAGGGAGAGACCCAGTACTTC. Translating gives CSVGGQGETQYF. J is TRBJ2-5 and V is TRBV29-1; TRBD1 aligns across 8 bases. V lost 6 bases and J lost 4; bases outside the gene matches: 4. CDR3 size: 12 residues. Germline V gives CDR1 SQVTM, CDR2 ANQGSEA. The variable domain in full, completed from reference TRBV29-1 and TRBJ2-5, reads SAVISQKPSRDICQRGTSLTIQCQVDSQVTMMFWYRQQPGQSLTLIATANQGSEATYESGFVIDKFPISRPNLTFSTLTVSNMSPEDSSIYLCSVGGQGETQYFGPGTRLLVL.

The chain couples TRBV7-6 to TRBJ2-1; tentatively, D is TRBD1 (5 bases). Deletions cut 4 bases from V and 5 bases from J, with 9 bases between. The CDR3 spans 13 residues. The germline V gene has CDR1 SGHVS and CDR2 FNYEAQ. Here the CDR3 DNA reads TGTGCCAGCAGCTCAGGGCCAGACAATGAGCAGTTCTTC. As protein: CASSSGPDNEQFF. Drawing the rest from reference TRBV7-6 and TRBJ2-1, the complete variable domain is GAGVSQSPRYKVTKRGQDVALRCDPISGHVSLYWYRQALGQGPEFLTYFNYEAQQDKSGLPNDRFSAERPEGSISTLTIQRTEQRDSAMYRCASSSGPDNEQFFGPGTRLTVL.